A selection of T cell receptor beta chains follows, all from one sample in a study of blood T cell repertoires in COVID-19. TCRdb's table, derived via immunoSEQ multiplex PCR, lists solely in-frame clones and lacks some. This table has some 340,000 clones, 83% appearing once. The sequenced sample was peripheral blood. The receptors originated from a man between 25 and 39 years old with active or convalescent COVID-19. CDR3s include the opening cysteine and the closing phenylalanine or tryptophan. A D gene is named only where the DNA matches it firmly. A clone size is listed for some rows: how often the clone was seen (once, few, many), or a class if it is expanded.

NA | TRBJ1-4 | NA | TRBV9 | CASSGAGDEKLFF | TGTGCCAGCAGCGGCGCCGGAGATGAAAAACTGTTTTTT
NA | TRBJ1-1 | NA | TRBV7-9 | CASSLTGAATEAFF | TGTGCCAGCAGCTTAACTGGGGCGGCCACTGAAGCTTTCTTT
NA | TRBJ1-6 | NA | TRBV12-3/TRBV12-4 | CASSTRRVSLHF | TGTGCCAGCAGTACCCGACGGGTCTCCCTCCACTTT
TRBD2 | TRBJ2-2 | NA | TRBV27 | CAARGGGELFF | TGTGCCGCCCGGGGGGGAGGGGAGCTGTTTTTT
TRBD1 | TRBJ2-6 | NA | TRBV10-1 | CASSVPGTGRSGANVLTF | TGCGCCAGCAGTGTCCCCGGGACAGGACGCTCTGGGGCCAACGTCCTGACTTTC
TRBD2 | TRBJ2-1 | NA | TRBV7-2 | CASSLLWTSGGSYNEQFF | TGTGCCAGCAGCTTGCTCTGGACTAGCGGGGGATCCTACAATGAGCAGTTCTTC
TRBD2 | TRBJ2-1 | once | TRBV7-7 | CASSLEAGGGNEQFF | TGTGCCAGCAGCTTAGAAGCGGGGGGTGGCAATGAGCAGTTCTTC
NA | TRBJ2-1 | NA | TRBV20-1 | CSASSYNEQFF | TGCAGTGCTAGCAGCTACAATGAGCAGTTCTTC
TRBD2 | TRBJ2-5 | once | TRBV5-1 | CASSLVAGVRRVYQETQYF | TGCGCCAGCAGCTTGGTCGCGGGGGTAAGGCGCGTCTATCAAGAGACCCAGTACTTC
TRBD1 | TRBJ1-1 | few | TRBV11-1 | CASSLSTGVGTEAFF | TGTGCCAGCAGCTTATCAACAGGGGTGGGCACTGAAGCTTTCTTT
TRBD1 | TRBJ1-1 | NA | TRBV6-2/TRBV6-3 | CASSSPAGQAYTEAFF | TGTGCCAGCAGTTCTCCGGCCGGACAGGCGTACACTGAAGCTTTCTTT
NA | TRBJ1-6 | NA | TRBV2 | CASSQTRGGNSPLHF | TGTGCCAGCAGTCAAACGCGGGGAGGGAATTCACCCCTCCACTTT
TRBD2 | TRBJ2-1 | NA | TRBV4-2 | CASSQVGGRAANEQFF | TGTGCCAGCAGCCAAGTAGGCGGGAGGGCCGCCAATGAGCAGTTCTTC
TRBD1 | TRBJ2-7 | NA | TRBV7-2 | CASSSPGQISSYEQYF | TGTGCTAGCAGCTCGCCGGGACAGATAAGCTCCTACGAGCAGTACTTC
TRBD2 | TRBJ2-7 | NA | TRBV28 | CASSLRLAGRYEQYF | TGTGCCAGCAGTTTAAGGCTAGCGGGCCGCTACGAGCAGTACTTC
NA | TRBJ1-6 | NA | TRBV21-1 | CASSPRTGEYSPLHF | TGTGCCAGCAGCCCCCGGACAGGGGAGTATTCACCCCTCCACTTT
TRBD1 | TRBJ1-2 | NA | TRBV11-2 | CASSQLGGGGGYTF | TGTGCCAGCAGCCAACTAGGAGGGGGCGGTGGCTACACCTTC
TRBD2 | TRBJ2-3 | NA | TRBV11-3 | CASSKGLAGALTDTQYF | TGTGCCAGCAGCAAAGGACTAGCGGGGGCTCTCACAGATACGCAGTATTTT
TRBD1 | TRBJ2-1 | NA | TRBV5-6 | CASSWGDRARDEQFF | TGTGCCAGCAGCTGGGGGGACAGGGCTAGAGATGAGCAGTTCTTC
NA | TRBJ2-7 | NA | TRBV6-2/TRBV6-3 | CASSPDGTYEQYF | TGTGCCAGCAGCCCCGACGGGACCTACGAGCAGTACTTC
NA | TRBJ1-6 | once | TRBV12-3/TRBV12-4 | CASSSGSPLHF | TGTGCCAGCAGTTCGGGGTCACCCCTCCACTTT
TRBD2 | TRBJ2-7 | NA | TRBV24-1 | CATSDPGLAGIYEQYF | TGTGCCACCAGTGATCCCGGACTAGCGGGGATCTACGAGCAGTACTTC
NA | TRBJ2-3 | NA | TRBV11-2 | CASSLSYRATDTQYF | TGTGCCAGCAGCTTGTCCTACAGAGCCACAGATACGCAGTATTTT
NA | TRBJ2-7 | NA | TRBV19 | CASSIMMTAYEQYF | TGTGCCAGTAGTATAATGATGACAGCTTACGAGCAGTACTTC
NA | TRBJ1-5 | once | TRBV3-1/TRBV3-2 | CASSPGGSNQPQHF | TGTGCCAGCAGCCCGGGGGGCTCCAATCAGCCCCAGCATTTT
NA | TRBJ1-2 | NA | TRBV7-3 | CASSPRGGANYGYTF | TGTGCCAGCAGCCCCCGCGGGGGGGCTAACTATGGCTACACCTTC
TRBD1 | TRBJ1-5 | NA | TRBV19 | CASSGTGGGAQHF | TGTGCCAGTAGTGGTACAGGGGGAGGAGCCCAGCATTTT
NA | TRBJ1-1 | NA | TRBV5-1 | CASSLGPPNTEAFF | TGCGCCAGCAGCTTGGGGCCACCCAACACTGAAGCTTTCTTT
NA | TRBJ2-1 | NA | TRBV14 | CASSPFGGSSTMGEQFF | TGTGCCAGCAGCCCCTTCGGGGGATCAAGTACCATGGGAGAGCAGTTCTTC
NA | TRBJ1-3 | NA | TRBV9 | CASKRGYSGNTIYF | TGTGCCAGCAAGCGGGGATACTCTGGAAACACCATATATTTT
TRBD1 | TRBJ1-2 | NA | TRBV5-5 | CASSLTDRGPGDYGYTF | TGTGCCAGCAGCTTGACCGACAGGGGTCCAGGAGACTATGGCTACACCTTC
TRBD2 | TRBJ2-7 | NA | TRBV11-2 | CASSSGLAAYEQYF | TGTGCCAGCAGCTCGGGACTAGCGGCCTACGAGCAGTACTTC
NA | TRBJ2-7 | once | TRBV5-1 | CASSLEVRYYEQYF | TGCGCCAGCAGCTTGGAAGTGCGCTACTACGAGCAGTACTTC
TRBD2 | TRBJ2-5 | once | TRBV7-3 | CASSSGGQETQYF | TGTGCCAGCAGCTCCGGGGGGCAAGAGACCCAGTACTTC
NA | TRBJ1-6 | NA | TRBV12-3/TRBV12-4 | CASSSGGRSPLHF | TGTGCCAGCAGTTCCGGGGGACGGTCACCCCTCCACTTT
NA | TRBJ1-5 | NA | TRBV15 | CATSSVRWNQPQHF | TGTGCCACCAGCAGCGTTAGATGGAATCAGCCCCAGCATTTT
TRBD1 | TRBJ1-5 | NA | TRBV12-3/TRBV12-4 | CASRTGDGQPQHF | TGTGCCAGCAGGACAGGGGACGGGCAGCCCCAGCATTTT
NA | TRBJ2-5 | NA | TRBV6-6 | CASFNKWGEETQYF | TGTGCCAGCTTCAACAAATGGGGGGAAGAGACCCAGTACTTC
TRBD2 | TRBJ2-3 | NA | TRBV5-1 | CASSITSGSTDTQYF | TGCGCCAGCAGCATAACTAGCGGAAGTACAGATACGCAGTATTTT
TRBD1 | TRBJ2-1 | NA | TRBV18 | CASSRDRVQLYNEQFF | TGTGCCAGCTCAAGGGACAGGGTTCAGCTCTACAATGAGCAGTTCTTC
NA | TRBJ2-3 | NA | TRBV6-2/TRBV6-3 | CASSTRGRVTDTQYF | TGTGCCAGCAGCACCCGGGGTCGGGTCACAGATACGCAGTATTTT
TRBD1 | TRBJ1-6 | few | TRBV6-1 | CASSDGQGANSPLHF | TGTGCCAGCAGTGATGGACAGGGTGCAAATTCACCCCTCCACTTT
TRBD1 | TRBJ1-3 | NA | TRBV6-2/TRBV6-3 | CASSYSPGQPGNTIYF | TGTGCCAGCAGTTACTCCCCGGGACAGCCTGGAAACACCATATATTTT
NA | TRBJ2-3 | NA | TRBV9 | CASSRTAVTRGTDTQYF | TGTGCCAGCAGCCGGACAGCCGTTACAAGGGGCACAGATACGCAGTATTTT
NA | TRBJ2-3 | NA | TRBV5-4 | CASSFGVGRTTDTQYF | TGTGCCAGCAGCTTCGGCGTAGGGAGGACTACCGATACGCAGTATTTT
TRBD1 | TRBJ2-6 | NA | TRBV9 | CASSKGDRGVSGANVLTF | TGTGCCAGCAGCAAAGGGGACAGGGGCGTCTCTGGGGCCAACGTCCTGACTTTC